These 11 T cell receptor beta chains came from one sample sequenced in a study of blood T cells in healthy people across ages. For the second PCR, which ran for about 7 to 11 cycles, a sample-barcoded 5' primer and a J-beta primer mix were used. TCRdb analysed the 5' RACE reads with MiXCR anew, one entry per CDR3 protein. The top ten hold 10% of the sample, which has about 930,000 distinct CDR3 sequences, approximately 32% seen once. These data were likewise used in another study, on T cells of mothers and their children.

Sequences were obtained from blood. Receptor source: a woman aged 40 to 55 in good health.

This clonotype has at least ten counts. The V and J genes are TRBV29-1 and TRBJ2-1; 8 bases map to TRBD2. J was trimmed by 5 bases and V by 7 bases; bases with no gene match: 16. The germline V gene has CDR1 SQVTM and CDR2 ANQGSEA. The CDR3 consists of 16 residues. The chain's CDR3 is CSALTQLAETDNEQFF. DNA for the CDR3: TGCAGCGCCCTTACCCAACTAGCGGAGACCGACAATGAGCAGTTCTTC.

This rearrangement joins TRBV21-1 to TRBJ2-3; TRBD1, as called in the table, went unchecked against the DNA. TRBV21-1 is a pseudogene. The CDR3 sequence is 15 residues long. The CDR3 loop is CASSEDGPLIDTQYF. CDR3 in DNA: TGTGCCAGCAGCGAGGACGGCCCCCTTATAGATACGCAGTATTTT.

In this sample, this clonotype turned up many times. The V call is TRBV28, the J call TRBJ2-7; D remains unclear. Germline values: CDR1 MDHEN, CDR2 SYDVKM. This CDR3 is 14 amino acids long. The V and J ends lost 5 bases and 7 bases respectively, with 18 bases between them. Written as DNA, the CDR3 is TGTGCCAGCAGTCTGGATCTTCGCGTATGGGAGCAGTACTTC. Translated, it gives CASSLDLRVWEQYF.

The CDR3 region has the DNA TGTGCCAGCAGCTTGGCGGTGCTGTACCAAGAGACCCAGTACTTC. This codes for CASSLAVLYQETQYF. The chain is built from TRBV7-2 and TRBJ2-5; no clear D gene. The ends were cut back, 3 bases at V and 0 bases at J, with 11 bases in the middle. The germline CDR1 and CDR2 sequences are SGHTA and FQGNSA. The CDR3 covers 15 residues.

The chain is built from TRBV20-1 and TRBJ1-5, with 7 positions matching TRBD1. Germline loops: CDR1 DFQATT, CDR2 SNEGSKA (reference sequence). Trimming removed 6 bases from V and 6 bases from J; junction bases left unmatched: 20. The CDR3 has 17 residues. The CDR3 reads CSAAPGQRQPGSQPQHF. Written as DNA, the CDR3 is TGCAGTGCAGCCCCGGGACAGCGTCAACCTGGGAGTCAGCCCCAGCATTTT.

Only a few counts were recorded for this clonotype. The chain employs TRBV20-1 and TRBJ1-6; no clear D. Between the trimmed V and J ends, which lost 2 bases and 9 bases, there was a span of 11 bases. The CDR3 has 13 amino acids. Germline V gives CDR1 DFQATT, CDR2 SNEGSKA (reference sequence). CDR3 nucleotides: TGCAGTGCTAGACAGCGATACTCTTCACCCCTCCACTTT. Protein product: CSARQRYSSPLHF.

The CDR3 is CASSLYAGDFQETQYF. As DNA, the CDR3 is TGTGCCAGCAGCTTGTATGCGGGGGATTTCCAAGAGACCCAGTACTTC. This chain links TRBV5-5 with TRBJ2-5; 7 bases fit TRBD2. Germline assignment: CDR1 SGHKS and CDR2 YYEKEE (reference sequence). The CDR3 extends over 16 amino acids. V trimming: 1 base; J trimming: 1 base; junction bases outside the gene matches: 7.

Points on this clonotype: A much bigger clone sits one base away, suggesting this may be a read error. The chain employs TRBV6-5 and TRBJ2-7; no reliable D call. Per the germline V gene, CDR1 is MNHEY and CDR2 is SVGAGI. The CDR3 sequence is 16 residues long. The V end lost 2 bases, the J end lost 7 bases, and 21 bases lay between the germline ends. CDR3 coding DNA: TGTGCCAGCAGTTACGGATGGCAGAGGACGGTCAATGAGCAGTACTTC. Translated, it gives CASSYGWQRTVNEQYF.

The V call is TRBV28, the J call TRBJ2-7; 10 bases agree with TRBD1. CDR1 MDHEN and CDR2 SYDVKM come from the germline V gene. The CDR3 has 12 amino acids. V shed 11 bases and J 6 bases; nucleotides not matched to a gene: 7. The CDR3 region has the DNA TGTGCCTGTGGACAGGGGGGAATCGAGCAGTACTTC. Encoded protein: CACGQGGIEQYF.

This clonotype has more than one count but fewer than ten. This chain uses TRBV12-3 or TRBV12-4 with TRBJ2-7; D might be TRBD1 (6 bases). V lost 4 bases and J lost 2, with 12 bases in between. The length of the CDR3 is 14 residues. Here the CDR3 DNA reads TGTGCCAGCAGTTGGCAGGGGCGAACCTACGAGCAGTACTTC. Its protein is CASSWQGRTYEQYF.

This clonotype occurred many times. This chain joins TRBV7-8 and TRBJ1-1; no reliable D call. CDR1 is SGHVS and CDR2 is FQNEAQ in the germline V gene. The CDR3 loop spans 13 amino acids. The V and J ends lost 2 bases and 4 bases respectively, with 8 bases between them. The CDR3 DNA reads as TGTGCCAGCAGCTTATCTCATCCCACTGAAGCTTTCTTT. It yields the protein CASSLSHPTEAFF. The full variable domain, in which reference TRBV7-8 and TRBJ1-1 provide the parts outside the CDR3, is GAGVSQSPRYKVAKRGQDVALRCDPISGHVSLFWYQQALGQGPEFLTYFQNEAQLDKSGLPSDRFFAERPEGSVSTLKIQRTQQEDSAVYLCASSLSHPTEAFFGQGTRLTVV.